This TCR beta chain was sequenced during a study of T cells in narcolepsy. Study information: Enrolled donors included narcolepsy type 1 or type 2 patients and healthy controls. Overall study findings and caveats: HCRT-specific and TRIB2-specific autoreactive clonotypes appeared among same-patient CSF and blood CD4+ clonotypes. Reportedly, autoreactive clonotypes were serially detected in patients' blood but not controls'.

About this clone: The antigen is not known.

This CDR3 comprises 17 residues. Trimming removed 5 bases from V and 2 bases from J; junction bases left unmatched: 7. Germline-derived CDR1 and CDR2 are SGHTA and FQGTGA. Clones were read by immunoSEQ multiplex PCR, and TCRdb kept only the in-frame ones, dropping some. Here the sample spans approximately 3,000 clones, around 62% being singletons. Source material: CD45RA- memory CD8+ T cells from PBMCs. The chain recombines TRBV7-3 with TRBJ2-2, with 11 bases matching TRBD2. The source is a human donor with narcolepsy. The CDR3 DNA reads as TGTGCCAGCAGCGGATCACTAGCGGGGGTAAACACCGGGGAGCTGTTTTTT. Protein: CASSGSLAGVNTGELFF.